Given below is one TCR beta chain in context. Its target is unknown. These data are taken from a study of response to subunit inactivated influenza vaccine. Study outcomes and limitations: The authors put forward the suggestion that each seasonal influenza vaccination may bring in only a limited number of new T cells.

TCRdb passed the RT-PCR reads through MiXCR, listing each CDR3 protein once. The table shows under 200,000 distinct CDR3 sequences, with about a tenth occurring only once. Germline V gene lookup returns CDR1 SEHNR and CDR2 FQNEAQ (reference sequence). The CDR3 loop spans 16 amino acids. Trimming cost V 5 bases and J 0 bases; bases outside gene matches: 7. This clonotype was sampled from a man in his fifties or sixties who received an inactivated influenza vaccine. The specimen was non-naive T cells sorted from PBMCs, collected about 40 days after vaccination. The chain combines TRBV7-9 with TRBJ2-7; 10 nucleotides align to TRBD2. CDR3 coding DNA: TGTGCCAGCAGCGACCCCAGGACTAGCGGCTCCTACGAGCAGTACTTC. Protein: CASSDPRTSGSYEQYF.